These 31 T cell receptor beta chains were sequenced from one sample in a study of regulatory T cells in long-lasting Graves disease. Arm-PCR of CDR3 regions and iRepertoire HTBI primers were the basis on which TCR beta libraries were built. TCRdb called the multiplex PCR reads again in MiXCR, with one record for every CDR3 protein. This sample has roughly 400,000 distinct CDR3 sequences, with around 23% found just once. The time point: persistent/refractory GD, antithyroid drugs over 5 years with positive TRAb. After RNA was extracted from PBMCs, the TCR library was made from it. The input for sequencing was peripheral blood mononuclear cells (PBMCs), taken when the disease was refractory, from a patient treated with antithyroid drugs. The source of these receptors is a female donor with Graves disease.

This clonotype showed up many times. V gene TRBV2 combines with J gene TRBJ1-4; no reliable D call. The ends were cut back, 5 bases at V and 0 bases at J, with 10 bases in the middle. Germline V gives CDR1 SNHLY, CDR2 FYNNEI. The CDR3 is made up of 15 amino acids. This CDR3 reads CASSSHAATNEKLFF. The DNA for the CDR3 is TGTGCCAGCAGTTCACACGCGGCAACTAATGAAAAACTGTTTTTT.

This clonotype was recorded once. The rearrangement uses TRBV10-3 and TRBJ2-6; 9 positions agree with TRBD1. V shed 2 bases and J 0 bases; nucleotides not matched to a gene: 5. This CDR3 is 18 amino acids long. Germline loops: CDR1 ENHRY, CDR2 SYGVKD. This CDR3 reads CAISELGTGNSGANVLTF. The CDR3 nucleotides read TGTGCCATCAGTGAGCTGGGGACAGGGAACTCTGGGGCCAACGTCCTGACTTTC.

This clonotype was detected many times. The rearrangement links TRBV27 to TRBJ2-7; TRBD2 aligns across 9 bases. The CDR3 runs to 14 residues. V lost 7 bases and J lost 2; bases outside the gene matches: 6. Germline assignment: CDR1 MNHEY and CDR2 SMNVEV (reference sequence). CDR3 residues: CASKVIAGAYEQYF. CDR3 nucleotides: TGTGCCAGCAAAGTGATAGCGGGAGCCTACGAGCAGTACTTC.

Worth noting for this clonotype: A much more abundant neighbour one base away suggests this may be a read error. The chain links TRBV29-1 to TRBJ1-4; 8 bases are a match to TRBD1. Trimming removed 7 bases from V and 6 bases from J; junction bases left unmatched: 4. The germline CDR1 and CDR2 sequences are SQVTM and ANQGSEA. CDR3 length: 12 amino acids. CDR3 coding DNA: TGCAGCGGAATGACAGGGGATGAAAAACTGTTTTTT. The encoded protein is CSGMTGDEKLFF. The whole variable domain, remainder taken from reference TRBV29-1 and TRBJ1-4, is SAVISQKPSRDICQRGTSLTIQCQVDSQVTMMFWYRQQPGQSLTLIATANQGSEATYESGFVIDKFPISRPNLTFSTLTVSNMSPEDSSIYLCSGMTGDEKLFFGSGTQLSVL.

This clonotype was counted a few times. V is TRBV27 and J is TRBJ2-7; D unclear. The CDR3 runs to 13 residues. Germline CDR1 and CDR2: MNHEY and SMNVEV (reference sequence). V lost 6 bases and J lost 4, with 13 bases in between. The CDR3 nucleotides are TGTGCCAGCAGCTTGTCTCCCGCTTACGAGCAGTACTTC. It yields the protein CASSLSPAYEQYF.

The chain has TRBV5-5 and TRBJ2-5; tentatively, D is TRBD1 or TRBD2 (6 bases each). The CDR3 totals 17 residues. Germline values: CDR1 SGHKS, CDR2 YYEKEE (reference sequence). V was trimmed by 4 bases and J by 1 base, leaving 20 bases between them. The CDR3 DNA reads as TGTGCCAGCAGCCTACAGGGCCCCGGGGAGGTCCAAGAGACCCAGTACTTC. It encodes CASSLQGPGEVQETQYF.

The chain joins TRBV3-1 to TRBJ2-1; 11 nucleotides line up with TRBD2. CDR3 length: 18 residues. With V trimmed by 0 bases and J by 8 bases, 12 bases remained unmatched. The germline V gene has CDR1 LGHDT and CDR2 YNNKEL (reference sequence). CDR3: CASSQDATSGKGGDEQFF. CDR3 nucleotide sequence: TGTGCCAGCAGCCAAGATGCGACTAGCGGGAAGGGCGGAGATGAGCAGTTCTTC.

This clonotype has more than one count but fewer than ten. The chain combines TRBV6-5 with TRBJ2-2; tentative D call: TRBD2 (6 bases). Trimming stripped 4 bases from V and 1 base from J, with 16 bases between. Germline assignment: CDR1 MNHEY and CDR2 SVGAGI. The CDR3 spans 17 residues. For the CDR3, the DNA is TGTGCCAGCAGTTTCCCTATTGGTAGCGGGAACACCGGGGAGCTGTTTTTT. Residues: CASSFPIGSGNTGELFF.

The V call is TRBV20-1, the J call TRBJ2-7, with D possibly called TRBD1 or TRBD2 (5 bases each). The length of the CDR3 is 16 residues. Germline V lookup: CDR1 DFQATT, CDR2 SNEGSKA (reference sequence). Trimming shortened V by 3 bases and J by 3 bases, and 21 bases separated the two germline ends. CDR3 nucleotides: TGCAGTGCTAGTGGGGGACCGGGACCGACAAACTACGAGCAGTACTTC. This translates into CSASGGPGPTNYEQYF.

This clonotype was detected only a few times. The V and J genes are TRBV20-1 and TRBJ2-4; D ambiguous. This CDR3 spans 13 amino acids. V lost 4 bases and J 7 bases, leaving 14 bases between the germline ends. Per germline, CDR1 DFQATT and CDR2 SNEGSKA (reference sequence). The CDR3 region has the DNA TGCAGTGCTACCGCGCCCGGTTCGAACATTCAGTACTTC. This codes for CSATAPGSNIQYF.

This clonotype was counted ten times or more. The chain employs TRBV27 and TRBJ2-7; TRBD2 is a possible D gene (7 bases). The CDR3 consists of 15 residues. Trimming stripped 7 bases from V and 5 bases from J, with 21 bases between. Germline-derived CDR1 and CDR2 are MNHEY and SMNVEV (reference sequence). CDR3 sequence reads: CASTPIGGPIHEQYF. DNA for the CDR3: TGTGCCAGCACCCCTATCGGGGGGCCTATACACGAGCAGTACTTC.

This clonotype has ten or more counts. The chain couples TRBV6-2 or TRBV6-3 to TRBJ2-1; D remains ambiguous. The germline V gene has CDR1 MNHEY and CDR2 SVGEGT. This CDR3 is built from 11 residues. Trimming left V 2 bases short and J 8 bases short, with 4 bases between. The CDR3 nucleotides read TGTGCCAGCAGTTACGGGTATGAGCAGTTCTTC. It is translated as CASSYGYEQFF.

There are many counts of this clonotype. V gene TRBV12-3 or TRBV12-4 combines with J gene TRBJ2-7; TRBD2 matches 7 bases. Trimming removed 5 bases from V and 7 bases from J; junction bases left unmatched: 8. The CDR3 loop spans 13 amino acids. The CDR3 loop reads CASSPPWGGEQYF. The CDR3 DNA follows: TGTGCCAGCAGTCCCCCTTGGGGGGGGGAGCAGTACTTC.

This clonotype was recorded a few times. CDR3 nucleotides: TGTGCCAGCCGCGCCGCTTCGACAGGCTCGACTGAAGCTTTCTTT. Translated, it gives CASRAASTGSTEAFF. The V gene is TRBV2, the J gene TRBJ1-1; a weak D match, TRBD1 (6 bases). V lost 8 bases and J 5 bases, leaving 21 bases between the germline ends. The length of the CDR3 is 15 residues. CDR1 SNHLY and CDR2 FYNNEI come from the germline V gene.

The sample holds many counts of this clonotype. The J gene is TRBJ1-4, the V gene TRBV20-1; 7 bases align to TRBD1. The germline V gene encodes CDR1 DFQATT and CDR2 SNEGSKA (reference sequence). The CDR3 sequence is 17 residues long. With V trimmed by 3 bases and J by 7 bases, 17 bases remained unmatched. CDR3 nucleotide sequence: TGCAGTGCTAGGGACAACCGTCACAGGGGTCTAGGTGAAAAACTGTTTTTT. Encoded protein: CSARDNRHRGLGEKLFF.

The V call is TRBV29-1, the J call TRBJ1-1; maybe TRBD1 (5 bases). This CDR3 has 14 amino acids. Germline V CDR1 and CDR2: SQVTM, ANQGSEA. V dropped 3 bases and J dropped 6 bases, with 17 bases sitting between them. The CDR3 sequence is CSVEGLKTRAEAFF. CDR3 bases: TGCAGCGTTGAGGGGCTAAAAACCCGGGCTGAAGCTTTCTTT.

Only a few counts were recorded for this clonotype. This chain uses TRBV12-3 or TRBV12-4 with TRBJ2-5, with 15 bases lining up with TRBD2. The end of the DNA is better explained by TRBJ2-1, so the J call may be wrong. This CDR3 region has 15 residues. The CDR3 here is CASSWGLAGGSEQFF. The CDR3 coding sequence is TGTGCCAGCAGTTGGGGACTAGCGGGAGGTAGTGAGCAGTTCTTC.

This clonotype was picked up a small number of times. The chain carries TRBV24-1 and TRBJ2-2; D may be TRBD2 (5 bases). There are 12 residues in the CDR3. Trimming pared 11 bases from V and 6 bases from J, leaving 12 bases between. Germline V gives CDR1 KGHDR, CDR2 SFDVKD. CDR3 sequence (DNA): TGTGCCATCCAGAGCGGCGCCGGGGAGCTGTTTTTT. Residues: CAIQSGAGELFF.

This clonotype was observed at least ten times. V and J are TRBV18 and TRBJ1-1; no definite D call. Germline V gene data show CDR1 as KGHSH and CDR2 as LQKENI. The V and J ends lost 1 base and 3 bases respectively, with 0 bases between them. This CDR3 has 11 amino acids. CDR3 region: CASSPHTEAFF. The CDR3 DNA sequence: TGTGCCAGCTCACCACACACTGAAGCTTTCTTT.

V usage is TRBV28 and J usage is TRBJ2-2; D unresolved. Deletions cut 2 bases from V and 6 bases from J, with 7 bases between. This CDR3 spans 13 amino acids. The germline gives CDR1 MDHEN, CDR2 SYDVKM. The CDR3 sequence: CASSLRAPGELFF. CDR3 coding DNA: TGTGCCAGCAGTTTAAGAGCTCCCGGGGAGCTGTTTTTT.

This clonotype was detected many times. This chain links TRBV11-1 with TRBJ2-2; TRBD1 agrees at 9 bases. CDR3 length equals 18 residues. Looked up from germline, CDR1 is SGHAT and CDR2 is FQDESV (reference sequence). J lost 4 bases, V lost 2 bases, and 11 bases had no gene match. The CDR3, as DNA: TGTGCCAGCAGCTTATCAGTTCTAGGACAGGGGACCACCGGGGAGCTGTTTTTT. Its protein product is CASSLSVLGQGTTGELFF. The full variable domain, completed using reference TRBV11-1 and TRBJ2-2, is EAEVAQSPRYKITEKSQAVAFWCDPISGHATLYWYRQILGQGPELLVQFQDESVVDDSQLPKDRFSAERLKGVDSTLKIQPAELGDSAMYLCASSLSVLGQGTTGELFFGEGSRLTVL.

At least ten counts were recorded for this clonotype. CDR3 residues: CASGTSSGRSGETQYF. The CDR3 bases are TGTGCCAGCGGGACCTCTAGCGGGAGAAGTGGAGAGACCCAGTACTTC. The chain couples TRBV12-3 or TRBV12-4 to TRBJ2-5; TRBD2 matches at 10 bases. The CDR3 sequence is 16 residues long. The ends lost 8 bases at V and 4 bases at J; junction bases unmatched: 13.

Notes on this clonotype: A read error may explain this, as a much larger clone is one base away. This chain links TRBV6-2 or TRBV6-3 with TRBJ2-5; possible D gene TRBD1, 5 bases. CDR3 length: 13 amino acids. Germline CDR1 reads MNHEY; CDR2 reads SVGEGT. The CDR3 nucleotides read TGTGCCGGCAGTCGACAGAACCAAGAGACCCAGTACTTC. Protein: CAGSRQNQETQYF.

The genes are TRBV30 and TRBJ2-3; D is unclear. CDR3 length equals 13 residues. The V gene lost 5 bases and the J gene lost 1 base, with 10 bases spanning the gap. Germline CDR1 and CDR2: GTSNPN and SVGIG (reference sequence). The CDR3, as DNA: TGTGCCTGGGACGTTCAAGGCACAGATACGCAGTATTTT. Protein sequence: CAWDVQGTDTQYF.

At least ten counts were recorded for this clonotype. The V call is TRBV28, the J call TRBJ2-7, with D unresolved. V lost 2 bases and J 8 bases, leaving 16 bases between the germline ends. Germline V gene lookup returns CDR1 MDHEN and CDR2 SYDVKM. The CDR3 spans 14 residues. The CDR3 reads CASSLSGLGEKQYF. CDR3 DNA sequence: TGTGCCAGCAGTTTAAGTGGGCTAGGTGAGAAGCAGTACTTC.

This clonotype was recorded at least ten times. The chain links TRBV28 to TRBJ1-2; unclear D gene. This CDR3 is 14 amino acids long. V lost 2 bases, J lost 2 bases, and 9 bases lay in between. Germline V lookup: CDR1 MDHEN, CDR2 SYDVKM. This CDR3 is CASSLTRGNYGYTF. The CDR3 DNA follows: TGTGCCAGCAGTTTAACGCGGGGAAACTATGGCTACACCTTC.

This clonotype was detected ten times or more. The chain has TRBV28 and TRBJ1-6; D is uncertain. The length of the CDR3 is 14 residues. Germline CDR1 MDHEN, CDR2 SYDVKM. V was pared by 1 base and J by 4 bases, with 5 bases between. The CDR3 coding sequence is TGTGCCAGCAGTTTATTTCAGTATAATTCACCCCTCCACTTT. As protein: CASSLFQYNSPLHF.

This clonotype was found a few times. The genes are TRBV18 and TRBJ1-6; TRBD1 might be the D (6 bases). Germline-derived CDR1 and CDR2 are KGHSH and LQKENI. The CDR3 extends over 15 amino acids. The ends were cut back, 4 bases at V and 7 bases at J, with 14 bases in the middle. CDR3 loop: CASSREGVRNSPLHF. The CDR3 nucleotides are TGTGCCAGCTCACGGGAGGGGGTTCGGAATTCACCCCTCCACTTT.

This clonotype has a count of ten or more. The V and J genes are TRBV7-9 and TRBJ1-5, with 7 bases matching TRBD1. V lost 6 bases and J lost 0; bases outside the gene matches: 8. Looked up from germline, CDR1 is SEHNR and CDR2 is FQNEAQ (reference sequence). This CDR3 has 16 residues. The CDR3 nucleotides read TGTGCCAGCAGTCGTACTACAGGGGATAGCAATCAGCCCCAGCATTTT. Translating it yields CASSRTTGDSNQPQHF.

This sequence joins TRBV2 and TRBJ2-2, with D possibly called TRBD1 or TRBD2 (6 bases each). Trimming shortened V by 9 bases and J by 6 bases, and 17 bases separated the two germline ends. From germline, CDR1 is SNHLY and CDR2 FYNNEI. The CDR3 consists of 14 residues. CDR3 residues: CASGGGELAGELFF. DNA of the CDR3: TGTGCCAGTGGAGGGGGAGAGCTCGCCGGGGAGCTGTTTTTT. Full variable domain (missing parts from reference TRBV2 and TRBJ2-2): EPEVTQTPSHQVTQMGQEVILRCVPISNHLYFYWYRQILGQKVEFLVSFYNNEISEKSEIFDDQFSVERPDGSNFTLKIRSTKLEDSAMYFCASGGGELAGELFFGEGSRLTVL.

This clonotype was seen repeatedly, ten times or more. V gene TRBV6-1 combines with J gene TRBJ2-7, with TRBD2 identical over 8 bases. This CDR3 comprises 15 residues. The germline CDR1 and CDR2 sequences are MNHNS and SASEGT. Trimming took 4 bases from V and 2 from J; bases not matched to a gene: 7. The chain's CDR3 is CASSVGAGDTYEQYF. Here the CDR3 DNA reads TGTGCCAGCAGTGTTGGAGCGGGGGATACCTACGAGCAGTACTTC.